This entry lists 32 T cell receptor beta chains sequenced from one sample in a study of CD8 T cells in Susac syndrome. A quantity of about 0.5 to 1 ug RNA underwent reverse transcription using random hexamers. TCRdb reanalysed the immunoSEQ multiplex PCR reads using MiXCR and keeps one entry per CDR3 protein. The sample includes tens of thousands of distinct CDR3 sequences, about 93% of them seen just once. Sequenced: CD8+ T cells from PBMCs. The source is a human donor in good health.

The rearrangement joins TRBV5-1 to TRBJ2-3; TRBD1 aligns across 8 bases. CDR3 length: 15 residues. The germline V gene encodes CDR1 SGHRS and CDR2 YFSETQ. J gave up 4 bases and V 1 base, and 5 bases lay outside the gene matches. For the CDR3, the DNA is TGCGCCAGCAGCTTGCGGACAGGGACTTCAGATACGCAGTATTTT. It encodes CASSLRTGTSDTQYF.

The chain recombines TRBV5-6 with TRBJ1-3; D is uncertain. The V end lost 5 bases, the J end lost 0 bases, and 12 bases lay between the germline ends. This CDR3 is 15 amino acids long. Germline V gives CDR1 SGHDT, CDR2 YYEEEE. Written as DNA, the CDR3 is TGTGCCAGCAGTTGGAGCGTACTCTCTGGAAACACCATATATTTT. It encodes CASSWSVLSGNTIYF.

V usage is TRBV12-3 or TRBV12-4 and J usage is TRBJ2-1; tentatively, D is TRBD2 (5 bases). Deletions cut 6 bases from V and 8 bases from J, with 11 bases between. The CDR3 spans 12 residues. Written as DNA, the CDR3 is TGTGCCAGCAGACAAACTAGAGATGAGCAGTTCTTC. It codes for CASRQTRDEQFF.

The chain couples TRBV6-5 to TRBJ2-7, with D tentatively TRBD1 (6 bases). With 5 bases removed from V and 3 bases from J, the gap between germline ends came to 17 bases. The length of the CDR3 is 15 residues. The germline V gene has CDR1 MNHEY and CDR2 SVGAGI. CDR3 protein: CASSPQGHVNYEQYF. In DNA form, the CDR3 reads TGTGCCAGCAGTCCTCAGGGACACGTTAACTACGAGCAGTACTTC.

The rearrangement uses TRBV5-1 and TRBJ1-5; D is unclear. From germline, CDR1 is SGHRS and CDR2 YFSETQ. The V end lost 4 bases, the J end lost 6 bases, and 11 bases lay between the germline ends. The CDR3 length is 13 residues. The CDR3 loop reads CASSVLPGQPQHF. The CDR3 DNA follows: TGCGCCAGCAGCGTCTTACCTGGTCAGCCCCAGCATTTT.

V is TRBV27 and J is TRBJ2-3; D unclear. V lost 4 bases, J lost 2 bases, and 1 base lay in between. The CDR3 has 11 amino acids. Germline CDR1 and CDR2: MNHEY and SMNVEV (reference sequence). The chain's CDR3 is CASSSTDTQYF. CDR3 sequence (DNA): TGTGCCAGCAGTTCCACAGATACGCAGTATTTT.

In DNA, the CDR3 is TGTGCCAGCAGCCAAAGAGGGCAGGCAGATACGCAGTATTTT. This sequence encodes CASSQRGQADTQYF. V is TRBV3-1 and J is TRBJ2-3; D is perhaps TRBD2 (5 bases). With 2 bases removed from V and 4 bases from J, the gap between germline ends came to 10 bases. This CDR3 is built from 14 residues. CDR1 LGHDT and CDR2 YNNKEL come from the germline V gene (reference sequence).

The chain couples TRBV6-4 to TRBJ2-2; TRBD2 is a possible D gene (6 bases). CDR1 is MRHNA and CDR2 is SNTAGT in the germline V gene. The V end lost 1 base, the J end lost 6 bases, and 9 bases lay between the germline ends. There are 14 residues in the CDR3. This chain's CDR3 is CASSDYTGAGELFF. CDR3 DNA sequence: TGTGCCAGCAGTGACTACACGGGAGCCGGGGAGCTGTTTTTT.

The rearrangement uses TRBV7-9 and TRBJ2-7, with D perhaps TRBD1 (6 bases). The length of the CDR3 is 12 residues. Trimming removed 6 bases at V and 6 bases at J, with 12 bases between. Germline assignment: CDR1 SEHNR and CDR2 FQNEAQ (reference sequence). Written as DNA, the CDR3 is TGTGCCAGCAGTAAGGGGGATCGCGAGCAGTACTTC. Translating it yields CASSKGDREQYF.

The genes are TRBV5-4 and TRBJ1-2, with 12 bases aligning to TRBD1. The CDR3 spans 15 residues. Germline CDR1 SGHNT, CDR2 YYREEE (reference sequence). Trimming at V came to 4 bases and at J to 7 bases, leaving 8 bases not matched to a gene. The CDR3 sequence is CASSSGDRGQSGYTF. The CDR3 DNA reads TGTGCCAGCAGCAGCGGGGACAGGGGGCAGAGTGGCTACACCTTC.

The chain is built from TRBV7-9 and TRBJ1-4; no reliable D call. This CDR3 has 14 amino acids. The ends were cut back, 6 bases at V and 4 bases at J, with 12 bases in the middle. Germline V lookup: CDR1 SEHNR, CDR2 FQNEAQ (reference sequence). The CDR3 DNA is TGTGCCAGCAGAGACGCGGGTATTAATGAAAAACTGTTTTTT. Amino acid sequence: CASRDAGINEKLFF. The variable domain in full, completed from reference TRBV7-9 and TRBJ1-4, reads DTGVSQNPRHKITKRGQNVTFRCDPISEHNRLYWYRQTLGQGPEFLTYFQNEAQLEKSRLLSDRFSAERPKGSFSTLEIQRTEQGDSAMYLCASRDAGINEKLFFGSGTQLSVL.

This chain joins TRBV7-2 and TRBJ2-7, with D unresolved. V lost 5 bases, J lost 2 bases, and 13 bases lay in between. CDR1 SGHTA and CDR2 FQGNSA come from the germline V gene. The CDR3 totals 14 residues. For the CDR3, the DNA is TGTGCCAGCAGCCTCTGGACGGCTACCTACGAGCAGTACTTC. As protein: CASSLWTATYEQYF.

This chain uses TRBV12-3 or TRBV12-4 with TRBJ1-2, with D possibly matching TRBD1 (5 bases). The CDR3 consists of 17 residues. Trimming cost V 2 bases and J 2 bases, with 18 bases left between them. CDR3 in DNA: TGTGCCAGCAGTTTAAGCCGTTCTCAATGGGGGAACTATGGCTACACCTTC. This translates into CASSLSRSQWGNYGYTF.

The chain joins TRBV29-1 to TRBJ1-2, with TRBD1 identical over 9 bases. Per germline, CDR1 SQVTM and CDR2 ANQGSEA. CDR3 length: 12 amino acids. CDR3 amino acids: CRADRGEYGYTF. Here the CDR3 DNA reads TGCAGGGCGGACAGGGGCGAGTATGGCTACACCTTC.

The J gene is TRBJ1-1, the V gene TRBV13; a possible D gene is TRBD1 (5 bases). The V and J ends lost 5 bases and 1 base respectively, with 8 bases between them. In germline, CDR1 is PRHDT, CDR2 FYEKMQ (reference sequence). CDR3 length: 13 residues. CDR3 in DNA: TGTGCCAGCAGCCGACAGACGAACACTGAAGCTTTCTTT. Amino acid sequence: CASSRQTNTEAFF.

V is TRBV6-5 and J is TRBJ2-1, with TRBD2 as a possible D gene (5 bases). The V end was cut by 2 bases, the J end by 9 bases, with 14 bases between. This CDR3 is built from 14 residues. Per germline, CDR1 MNHEY and CDR2 SVGAGI. The CDR3 here is CASSYDGRGGEQFF. CDR3 sequence (DNA): TGTGCCAGCAGTTACGATGGGCGCGGAGGTGAGCAGTTCTTC.

The chain joins TRBV9 to TRBJ2-5; tentatively, D is TRBD2 (6 bases). Germline lookup yields CDR1 SGDLS and CDR2 YYNGEE. This CDR3 contains 14 residues. V dropped 3 bases and J dropped 7 bases, with 16 bases sitting between them. The CDR3 loop reads CASSGVEEGRTQYF. CDR3 DNA: TGTGCCAGCAGCGGGGTAGAGGAGGGACGGACCCAGTACTTC.

This sequence joins TRBV9 and TRBJ1-2; tentatively, D is TRBD1 (6 bases). CDR1 and CDR2 (germline): SGDLS, YYNGEE. V gave up 1 base and J gave up 8 bases, with 9 bases separating them. The CDR3 sequence is 12 residues long. CDR3 bases: TGTGCCAGCAGCGTAACAGGGTTCGGCTACACCTTC. This sequence encodes CASSVTGFGYTF.

The CDR3 reads CSASLGPQETQYF. The CDR3 DNA reads as TGCAGTGCTAGTTTAGGACCCCAAGAGACCCAGTACTTC. The chain links TRBV20-1 to TRBJ2-5, with unresolved D. Trimming shortened V by 3 bases and J by 1 base, and 9 bases separated the two germline ends. Germline V CDR1 and CDR2: DFQATT, SNEGSKA (reference sequence). The CDR3 extends over 13 amino acids.

As DNA, the CDR3 is TGTGCCAGTAGTATATCGGGTGGCAATGAGCAGTTCTTC. Translating it yields CASSISGGNEQFF. V and J are TRBV19 and TRBJ2-1; D is undetermined. Germline V gene data show CDR1 as LNHDA and CDR2 as SQIVND (reference sequence). Trimming cost V 2 bases and J 6 bases, with 8 bases left between them. The length of the CDR3 is 13 residues.

This chain connects TRBV9 to TRBJ2-7; 9 nucleotides agree with TRBD1. The J segment lost 7 bases and the V segment lost 3 bases, leaving 5 bases of the junction unmatched. Germline V CDR1 and CDR2: SGDLS, YYNGEE. The CDR3 is 13 residues long. For the CDR3, the DNA is TGTGCCAGCAGCGAGACAGGGGGAGGGGAGCAGTACTTC. This codes for CASSETGGGEQYF.

This clonotype was observed a single time. The rearrangement uses TRBV12-3 or TRBV12-4 and TRBJ2-7, with 7 bases fitting TRBD1. J gave up 2 bases and V 5 bases, and 3 bases lay outside the gene matches. The CDR3 has 13 residues. In DNA form, the CDR3 reads TGTGCCAGCAGTGTGGGACAGCCCTACGAGCAGTACTTC. Its translation is CASSVGQPYEQYF.

V usage is TRBV2 and J usage is TRBJ2-1, with a tentative D call TRBD1 (6 bases). The CDR3 has 14 amino acids. CDR1 is SNHLY and CDR2 is FYNNEI in the germline V gene. V lost 4 bases to trimming and J lost 7 bases, with 14 bases between them. The CDR3: CASSGGDTLNEQFF. The CDR3 bases are TGTGCCAGCAGTGGTGGGGACACGCTGAATGAGCAGTTCTTC.

V gene TRBV13 combines with J gene TRBJ2-7; TRBD2 matches at 8 bases. This CDR3 comprises 14 residues. The V and J ends lost 6 bases and 3 bases, in that order; junction bases with no gene match: 7. Germline V CDR1 and CDR2: PRHDT, FYEKMQ (reference sequence). The DNA of the CDR3 is TGTGCCAGCAGTGAAGCGGGGGCGCGCTACGAGCAGTACTTC. Its translation: CASSEAGARYEQYF.

The chain couples TRBV4-1 to TRBJ1-2, with D possibly being TRBD1 (5 bases). This CDR3 comprises 14 residues. In germline, CDR1 is MGHRA, CDR2 YSYEKL. V was clipped by 0 bases and J by 7 bases, with 12 bases between them. CDR3 amino acids: CASSQDVGLSGYTF. In DNA, the CDR3 is TGCGCCAGCAGCCAAGATGTGGGGCTGAGTGGCTACACCTTC.

The chain employs TRBV4-1 and TRBJ2-7; no clear D gene. Looked up from germline, CDR1 is MGHRA and CDR2 is YSYEKL. V dropped 0 bases and J dropped 2 bases, with 5 bases sitting between them. CDR3 length equals 13 residues. In DNA, the CDR3 is TGCGCCAGCAGCCAAGATTTACCCTACGAGCAGTACTTC. This encodes CASSQDLPYEQYF.

The rearrangement joins TRBV29-1 to TRBJ2-1; a weak D match, TRBD2 (5 bases). The CDR3 length is 14 residues. V lost 7 bases, J lost 3 bases, and 16 bases lay in between. Germline V CDR1 and CDR2: SQVTM, ANQGSEA. For the CDR3, the DNA is TGCAGCGCCACCGGGTCAGGAGGCTACAATGAGCAGTTCTTC. Translating gives CSATGSGGYNEQFF.

This chain uses TRBV20-1 with TRBJ2-1; 9 nucleotides line up with TRBD2. The CDR3 is 16 amino acids. V dropped 1 base and J dropped 3; count of bases not matched to a gene: 7. Germline CDR1 reads DFQATT; CDR2 reads SNEGSKA (reference sequence). The CDR3 DNA sequence: TGCAGTGCTAGAGGACTAGCGGCCATACTCTACAATGAGCAGTTCTTC. Translation: CSARGLAAILYNEQFF.

This clonotype was seen a few times. The chain links TRBV12-3 or TRBV12-4 to TRBJ2-4; 8 bases are shared with TRBD1. The CDR3 has 14 amino acids. V lost 2 bases, J lost 8 bases, and 5 bases stayed unmatched. The CDR3: CASSLRQGADIQYF. CDR3 nucleotide sequence: TGTGCCAGCAGTTTACGGCAGGGGGCGGACATTCAGTACTTC.

The V call is TRBV9, the J call TRBJ2-1; no definite D call. The V gene lost 3 bases and the J gene lost 8 bases, with 9 bases spanning the gap. This CDR3 region has 12 residues. In germline, CDR1 is SGDLS, CDR2 YYNGEE. The DNA of the CDR3 is TGTGCCAGCAGCGGGATCGCGGATGAGCAGTTCTTC. Amino acids: CASSGIADEQFF.

The chain uses TRBV20-1 and TRBJ2-7, with unresolved D. The CDR3 contains 14 residues. Germline V gene data show CDR1 as DFQATT and CDR2 as SNEGSKA (reference sequence). The ends were cut back, 4 bases at V and 4 bases at J, with 17 bases in the middle. The CDR3 bases are TGCAGTGCTAACGTAATAAGGAGTTCTTACGAGCAGTACGTC. Protein: CSANVIRSSYEQYV.

The rearrangement joins TRBV9 to TRBJ2-3; the D call may be TRBD1 or TRBD2 (6 bases each). The CDR3 consists of 16 residues. V was pared by 0 bases and J by 0 bases, with 11 bases between. The germline V gene encodes CDR1 SGDLS and CDR2 YYNGEE. CDR3 protein: CASSVGGGLSTDTQYF. The CDR3 bases are TGTGCCAGCAGCGTAGGTGGGGGGCTAAGCACAGATACGCAGTATTTT.